This TCR beta chain comes out of a study of OX40 agonist ivuxolimab in advanced cancers. In the study overall: Partial responses were achieved by three patients, of whom one had hepatocellular carcinoma and two had cutaneous melanoma. Findings and caveats of the study: The 0.1-3.0 mg/kg partial responders had among the lowest clonal expansion.

Only in-frame clones appear in the TCRdb table, and some are missing; sequencing was by immunoSEQ multiplex PCR. The table has about 26,000 clones, over 70% seen once; the top ten hold more than 11%. Worth noting for this clone: Antigen unknown.

Trimming removed 1 base from V and 8 bases from J, with 11 bases in between. This CDR3 spans 13 amino acids. The germline V gene has CDR1 SGHTA and CDR2 FQGNSA. This sample comprised CD4+ or CD8+ T cells sorted from blood, obtained in a trial of the OX40 agonist ivuxolimab. The chain couples TRBV7-2 to TRBJ1-2; a weak D match, TRBD1 (5 bases). The clonotype comes from an adult with an advanced solid tumor such as melanoma, head and neck, liver or kidney cancer. The CDR3 sequence: CASSLEGAGGYTF. The CDR3 DNA reads as TGTGCCAGCAGCTTAGAAGGGGCCGGGGGCTACACCTTC.